This T cell receptor (beta chain) came from a study of metastatic and nonmetastatic thyroid tumors. Study summary: Malignant thyroid and benign thyroid patients provided blood and tumor or nodule tissue whose repertoires were compared. Whole-study results and caveats: It was reported that TCR beta diversity was significantly higher in malignant thyroid tumors than benign nodules, in blood and tumor.

Authors' processing steps: Clinicopathological groups supplied CDR3 differences that were used to build a distant-metastasis classifier for papillary thyroid cancer. Via MiXCR, TCRdb re-called the PCR reads. The V and J calls, along with clone size, are taken from TCRdb and not from the paper's own processing. The table includes about 14,000 clones, around a third detected once. CDR1 is MNHNS, CDR2 SASEGT, per germline. The length of the CDR3 is 15 residues. This clone was counted only a few times. What it binds is unknown. A much larger clone lies one base from this, so it may be a read error. Nobody among the patients had been given any treatment before thyroid surgery.

This TCR was recovered from a female donor with papillary thyroid cancer or a benign thyroid nodule (not recorded which). Some clones in this sample may be carry-over from other donors' samples. The specimen was tumor tissue. The rearrangement links TRBV6-1 to TRBJ1-5, with D tentatively TRBD1 (6 bases). In DNA, the CDR3 is TGTGCCAGCAACCGACAGGAAGACAGCAGTCAGCCCCAGCATTTT. The encoded protein is CASNRQEDSSQPQHF.